Detailed here is one TCR beta chain. Its target is not known. The CDR3 is 14 amino acids. The sample belongs to a study of early T cells in non-severe SARS-CoV-2 infection. Study context: Unsorted whole blood bulk RNA was sequenced, with unpaired chains.

Study-wide results and limits: Matching results from VDJdb favored anti-spike CD8 responses, leaving private and CD4 specificities undetected.

From the 5' RACE reads, TCRdb called clonotypes with MiXCR, one entry per CDR3 protein. Of tens of thousands of distinct CDR3 sequences listed, approximately 12% are singletons. The sequencing here drew on whole blood, taken at baseline. The source of this sequence is an adult who was a healthcare worker with PCR-confirmed SARS-CoV-2 infection or an uninfected control (not recorded which). The donor label of this sample is uncertain. This chain joins TRBV12-2 and TRBJ1-5. TRBV12-2 is shown as a pseudogene. The CDR3 region is CASRLAHNNQPQHF. The DNA of the CDR3 is TGTGCAAGTCGCTTAGCGCACAACAATCAGCCCCAGCATTTT.